The source of this T cell receptor beta chain is a study of cytomegalovirus exposure and HLA in healthy donors. Study findings and constraints: The authors enumerated under 200 TCR beta chains as linked to cytomegalovirus. CMV serostatus was the only immune exposure information that was available. Cytomegalovirus status, reportedly, was diagnosed with high specificity and sensitivity by the classifier. A prior analysis recorded that most TCR beta V segments were productive about 87% or about 30% of the time.

With 60 Vbeta and 13 Jbeta primers, the PCR was carried out. The protocol was immunoSEQ multiplex PCR, while the TCRdb copy is restricted to in-frame clones and leaves out a portion. The table shows around 160,000 clones, with just under 75% occurring only once. A word on this clone: The antigen remains unidentified.

Between the trimmed V and J ends, which lost 2 bases and 2 bases, there was a span of 17 bases. The CDR3 runs to 17 residues. From germline, CDR1 is KGHSH and CDR2 LQKENI. The chain has TRBV18 and TRBJ2-3; no reliable D call. The sequencing sample was made of PBMCs. The clonotype was recovered from a woman in her late teens or twenties in good health and CMV-seronegative. The CDR3 reads CASSPEKPTYTTDTQYF. The CDR3 DNA reads TGTGCCAGCTCACCAGAGAAGCCCACTTATACCACAGATACGCAGTATTTT.